The present T cell receptor beta chain was sequenced within a study of cytomegalovirus exposure and HLA in healthy donors. General observations from the study: The classifier was said to identify cytomegalovirus status with high specificity and sensitivity.

The V end lost 4 bases, the J end lost 7 bases, and 23 bases lay between the germline ends. The CDR3 length is 17 residues. Germline CDR1 is MNHEY and CDR2 is SMNVEV (reference sequence). Comments on this clone: The antigen is not known.

Only in-frame clones appear in the TCRdb table, and some are missing; sequencing was by immunoSEQ multiplex PCR. There are tens of thousands of clones in the sample; about 94% occur only once, and approximately 1.1% lies in the top ten. The receptor comes from a woman in her twenties or thirties in good health and CMV-seropositive. The V and J genes are TRBV27 and TRBJ2-1, with D possibly TRBD1 on 7 matching bases. Specimen: PBMCs. CDR3 sequence reads: CASSSRTYRGTENEQFF. In DNA form, the CDR3 reads TGTGCCAGCAGTTCCAGGACATATCGGGGGACAGAGAATGAGCAGTTCTTC.